This T cell receptor (beta chain) emerged from a study of cytomegalovirus exposure and HLA in healthy donors (dated by TCRdb to about 2017). Regarding the study in general: In an earlier analysis of roughly 590 of the donors, 250 to 350 Gb of sequence data and 117 million unique TCR beta sequences from about 190 million T cells were reported. An earlier analysis of some 500 of the donors applied high-throughput TCR beta sequencing to assess whether each TCR beta V gene segment acted as functional or pseudogenic. To predict cytomegalovirus infection status, the study combined high-throughput TCR immunosequencing, statistical association of individual TCRs with disease status, and machine learning. A later analysis re-analyzed previously published TCR beta repertoires from roughly 630 donors and added high-resolution HLA genotyping to study TCR occurrence patterns. Every repertoire in the discovery cohort had been generated on one and the same sequencing platform. Of the roughly 400 genotyped donors, more than 75% were placed in the genetic ancestry cluster associated with self-reported Caucasian donors. Rather than using new phenotypic data, the later analysis identified candidate immune exposures from TCR beta sequences and from how often those sequences occurred across donors. The number of donors typed differed by locus, with about 620-630 for A, B, C, DRB1 and DQB1, 522 for DQA1, approximately 580 for DPA1, and some 440 for DPB1. Class I and class II HLA loci were covered by the typing at four-digit resolution. The study aimed to test whether signatures of past pathogen exposure could be identified by cataloging public T cell receptors. Among around 400 genotyped donors of the cohort, an average of approximately 240,000 unique TCR beta nucleotide sequences was sequenced per donor, of which about 18% were non-productive. Approximately 300 gigabases of sequencing data and 80 million or so unique TCR sequences were included in an early release covering around 650 HLA-typed donors. Donor age, sex, ethnicity and CMV serostatus were collected together with the repertoire data. Genome-wide SNP genotypes for about 65% of the roughly 670 donors were used in a later genetic analysis, which treated that subset as a discovery cohort. Along with the roughly 670-subject first cohort, a separate validation cohort of over a hundred different subjects was used. Four or five DR-DQ haplotypes were treated as single units for association and clustering because of strong linkage in the cohort. Using immunosequencing, the study profiled T cell repertoires from around 670 subjects and related those repertoires to cytomegalovirus serostatus.

The receptor library was made with the immunoSEQ multiplex PCR assay. For the multiplex PCR, a mixture combining 60 forward primers for TCR Vbeta segments and 13 reverse primers for TCR Jbeta segments was used. The CDR3 region of rearranged TCR beta genes was amplified from genomic DNA with a multiplex PCR assay. The Illumina HiSeq System was used to sequence the amplified TCR beta libraries as 87-base-pair reads. In the original analysis: A later analysis tallied 75 million to 95 million unique TCR beta chains across the 666 repertoires, and around 10 million of those chains were shared by two or more donors. Raw reads were error-corrected and collapsed into unique sequences with a nearest-neighbor algorithm that merged closely related sequences to remove PCR and sequencing errors. CDR3 sequences were aligned to IMGT reference sequences to assign V, D and J gene segments. For a sequence to be retained, a match of at least six nucleotides was required to both a V gene segment and a J gene segment. A rearrangement counted as productive if the CDR3 had no stop codons and remained in frame with V and J, and every other rearrangement counted as non-productive. Following IMGT convention, CDR3 was defined as the stretch from the second conserved V-encoded cysteine up to the conserved J-encoded phenylalanine. The earlier analysis of roughly 590 of the donors excluded sequences that lacked an unambiguous match to a single V gene segment. An earlier analysis of under 750 of the donors called V segments functional above 56.7% productive rearrangements and segregating when the between-donor standard deviation exceeded 5%. A statistical classification framework was developed to diagnose cytomegalovirus status using the catalog of TCR beta chain sequences. In a later analysis, V and J genes were assigned by comparing TCR nucleotide sequences against IMGT/GENE-DB human TR gene sequences. Using the TCRdist pipeline, a later analysis assigned CDR3 sequences along with most-parsimonious VDJ recombination scenarios. A later analysis defined each TCR beta chain by its CDR3 amino acid sequence plus V-gene family, and excluded reads lacking a unique V-gene family. As a way to deal with suspected cross-contamination and a sequencing artifact, a later analysis dropped 450 to 600 nucleotide sequences that were highly shared and had low generation probability. For each public chain, a later analysis derived a clonal expansion index from normalized ranks of inferred template counts within each repertoire. In a later analysis, generation probabilities were computed with a VDJ recombination model fitted to out-of-frame rearrangements, and the resulting probabilities were checked against IGoR. In a later analysis, hypergeometric tests were used to score TCR-TCR, TCR-HLA and TCR-CMV co-occurrence, with a repertoire-size bias correction applied to TCR pairs. To estimate false discovery rates, a later analysis permuted the HLA or CMV assignments 20 times. In a later analysis, co-occurring TCRs were grouped using DBSCAN, and TCRdist sequence similarity was added for clustering within HLA-allele-positive subsets. Repertoires with fewer than 30,000 or more than 120,000 public chains, plus five repertoires with anomalous nucleotide sharing, were excluded from co-occurrence clustering. As stored in TCRdb, this immuneACCESS dataset retains in-frame rearrangements with V and J assigned. A fraction of the clones does not appear; measured against another copy, unresolved V genes explain less than half of the discrepancy, and the remainder lacks a known reason. V and J calls and clone size are those listed in that table; D and trimming were worked out from the DNA. For this sample there are under 200,000 clones; about 81% appear just once. The ten most abundant clones make up around 0.8% of the sample.

In the case of this clone: There is no known antigen for this receptor. Per-base quality was not reported, and no clone a single base away is much larger than it.

Here is what the overall study found, with its caveats: Because HLA typing was unavailable for some donors at each locus, only the typed subset was used in association tests. The authors suggested that the approach could potentially be extended to other disease states and immunological phenotypes. According to a later analysis, most CMV-associated TCR beta chains appeared to be HLA-restricted, and the HLA associations seemed to be driven largely by CMV exposure. This cohort had only TCR beta chains sequenced, and the lack of alpha or paired-chain data limited which features could be detected. A later analysis reported that several top co-occurrence clusters appeared linked to parvovirus B19, influenza, CMV and Epstein-Barr virus. A further reported finding was that TCR beta sequences accurately predicted the HLA-A and HLA-B alleles for most subjects in the first cohort. In a later genetic analysis, a missense DCLRE1C variant was associated with V-gene and J-gene trimming of TCR beta chains, and the association was replicated in an independent cohort. A later genetic analysis reported fewer N-insertions in productive TCRs among donors in an Asian-associated ancestry cluster than the roughly 650-donor mean. A later analysis associated 15,000 to 20,000 TCR beta sequences with specific HLA alleles at a false discovery rate of 0.05. In vitro tests confirmed that a few of the cytomegalovirus-associated TCR beta chains recognize cytomegalovirus antigens. An earlier analysis of 450 to 750 of the donors showed that most TCR beta V segments appeared in productive rearrangements either about 90% or about 30% of the time, which broadly matched IMGT annotations. The study listed 164 TCR beta chains as associated with cytomegalovirus. The 87-base-pair reads could not distinguish some IMGT-functional V segments, including TRBV6-2 and TRBV6-3, so those segments were excluded. Because counts were too low, roughly 18 rarely observed V segments, including chromosome 9 orphons, were left out of the earlier analysis of some 640 of the donors. Across donors, most TCR sequences were observed very rarely, whereas some public TCRs were present in many individuals. When HLA alleles, especially DR and DQ, strongly co-occurred, TCR associations were difficult to assign to individual alleles. The only immune exposure information available for the cohort was CMV serostatus. Sequencing depth was assumed to be roughly uniform across donors in the presence/absence analyses, though that assumption may not hold. In a later analysis, the rate of TCR association differed among HLA loci, with DRB1 alleles having the most associated TCRs and HLA-C alleles having the fewest. A cluster of highly shared sequence variants was judged likely to be a technical artifact of the sequencing pipeline. In a later analysis, HLA-associated TCR beta chains were found to be more clonally expanded and to have lower generation probabilities than equally common non-associated chains. The classifier was reported to diagnose cytomegalovirus status with high specificity and sensitivity in both the original cohort and the validation cohort. Linkage disequilibrium might explain the correlated functional status among segregating V segments, but an unknown experimental factor could not be excluded.

Taken from cysteine to phenylalanine, the CDR3 has 13 residues. Only the CDR3 region is kept as DNA, spanning 39 bases read in frame from base 1. A distance of 12 bases separates the germline ends of V and J, which lose 0 bases and 10 bases respectively. Via the germline V gene, CDR1 is MNHEY and CDR2 SVGAGI. The cohort was made up of about 670 healthy bone marrow donors. All cohort members were sampled while nominally healthy, although unrecorded immune exposures were likely present. The donor tested CMV seronegative, placing the donor among the 350 to 400 seronegative members of the cohort. A peripheral blood sample was collected from each donor, and TCR beta sequencing was performed on peripheral blood mononuclear cells. Genomic DNA extraction from the blood cell samples was performed with the Qiagen DNeasy Blood Extraction Kit.

This receptor chain uses TRBV6-5 and TRBJ2-5, with a tentative D gene TRBD2 over 7 matching bases. This receptor was identified in a woman aged 18-29 years in good health and CMV-seronegative. Sequencing input: PBMCs. The CDR3 protein is CASSYSNREGQYF. The nucleotide sequence is given as TGTGCCAGCAGTTACTCGAACAGGGAGGGCCAGTACTTC.